A single sample is the source of the 6 T cell receptor beta chains below, sequenced in a study of neoadjuvant nivolumab and ipilimumab in lung cancer. Generated by immunoSEQ multiplex PCR, the TCRdb table keeps only in-frame clones and is missing some. The sample contains about 27,000 clones, 75% to 80% of which appear only once. The sample in question was tumor tissue, obtained after neoadjuvant nivolumab, alone or with ipilimumab, at or shortly before surgery. These receptors originate from an adult with non-small cell lung cancer.

V gene TRBV2 combines with J gene TRBJ2-3, with 9 nucleotides matching TRBD2. V shed 9 bases and J 1 base; nucleotides not matched to a gene: 5. Germline V gene sequence: CDR1 SNHLY, CDR2 FYNNEI. The CDR3 has 14 residues. CDR3 residues: CARTRTSGTDTQYF. DNA of the CDR3: TGTGCCAGAACAAGGACTAGCGGCACAGATACGCAGTATTTT.

This clone was observed once. The V gene is TRBV5-1, the J gene TRBJ2-7, with D possibly matching TRBD1 (5 bases). The CDR3 spans 14 residues. V lost 2 bases and J lost 0, with 9 bases in between. Germline values: CDR1 SGHRS, CDR2 YFSETQ. The CDR3, as DNA: TGCGCCAGCAGCTTCGACAGTTACTCCTACGAGCAGTACTTC. Amino acids: CASSFDSYSYEQYF.

This chain connects TRBV6-1 to TRBJ2-3; 12 bases are shared with TRBD2. Germline V gene data show CDR1 as MNHNS and CDR2 as SASEGT. This CDR3 is built from 15 residues. The ends lost 6 bases at V and 4 bases at J; junction bases unmatched: 5. CDR3: CASRSGLAGADTQYF. CDR3 DNA sequence: TGTGCCAGCAGGTCGGGACTAGCGGGCGCAGATACGCAGTATTTT.

This chain uses TRBV11-2 with TRBJ2-7; no clear D. Germline CDR1 reads SGHAT; CDR2 reads FQNNGV. V lost 8 bases and J 2 bases, leaving 19 bases between the germline ends. This CDR3 comprises 15 residues. CDR3 in DNA: TGTGCCAGCCAGAGCCACCCCCTTGACACCTACGAGCAGTACTTC. Translation: CASQSHPLDTYEQYF.

This chain uses TRBV11-1 with TRBJ2-1; unclear D gene. The germline gives CDR1 SGHAT, CDR2 FQDESV (reference sequence). The CDR3 loop spans 12 amino acids. Trimming shortened V by 3 bases and J by 11 bases, and 11 bases separated the two germline ends. CDR3 sequence reads: CASSFGPAKQFF. DNA for the CDR3: TGTGCCAGCAGCTTTGGCCCTGCTAAGCAGTTCTTC. Looking up the rest from reference TRBV11-1 and TRBJ2-1 gives the full variable domain: EAEVAQSPRYKITEKSQAVAFWCDPISGHATLYWYRQILGQGPELLVQFQDESVVDDSQLPKDRFSAERLKGVDSTLKIQPAELGDSAMYLCASSFGPAKQFFGPGTRLTVL.

This sequence joins TRBV6-6 and TRBJ1-5, with 8 bases aligning to TRBD1. Per the germline V gene, CDR1 is MNHNY and CDR2 is SVGAGI (reference sequence). J lost 4 bases, V lost 7 bases, and 9 bases had no gene match. CDR3 length equals 15 residues. Here the CDR3 reads CASTQSTGVNQPQHF. CDR3 in DNA: TGTGCCAGCACCCAGTCGACAGGGGTGAATCAGCCCCAGCATTTT.